Listed below are T cell receptor beta chains from one sample, sequenced in a study of blood T cell repertoires in COVID-19. TCRdb keeps only in-frame clones here, not all; method: immunoSEQ multiplex PCR. The sample records some 200,000 clones, roughly nine tenths being singletons. The sequenced sample was peripheral blood. All receptors derive from a woman aged 45-65 years with acute or convalescent COVID-19. Both conserved end residues are part of each CDR3. The order of the fields is V gene, J gene, clone size, D gene, CDR3 DNA, CDR3 protein. The D gene is left open where the match is weak. Clone size is not always given. Where it is, it says once, few, many or a class for expanded clones.

V: TRBV29-1; J: TRBJ1-1; size: .; D: .; DNA: TGCAGCGTTGTAGGGGGTACGATAGGGAACACTGAAGCTTTCTTT; CDR3: CSVVGGTIGNTEAFF
V: TRBV6-6; J: TRBJ1-1; size: .; D: TRBD1; DNA: TGTGCCAGCAGTTACCAGGGGGCGGGCTCTGAAGCTTTCTTT; CDR3: CASSYQGAGSEAFF
V: TRBV29-1; J: TRBJ2-7; size: .; D: .; DNA: TGCAGCGTTGAAGGACAGAAGTACGAGCAGTACTTC; CDR3: CSVEGQKYEQYF
V: TRBV5-6; J: TRBJ2-3; size: medium-sized; D: TRBD1; DNA: TGTGCCAGCAGCTTCTGGACAGGACCCGATACGCAGTATTTT; CDR3: CASSFWTGPDTQYF
V: TRBV4-3; J: TRBJ1-6; size: .; D: .; DNA: TGCGCCAGCAGCCAAACTTTAGACAGGCACCTCCACTTT; CDR3: CASSQTLDRHLHF
V: TRBV7-3; J: TRBJ2-1; size: .; D: .; DNA: TGTGCCAGCAGCTTAACAGAACTTAATGAGCAGTTCTTC; CDR3: CASSLTELNEQFF
V: TRBV19; J: TRBJ1-5; size: .; D: .; DNA: TGTGCCAGTAGTATAGTCCATAGCAATCAGCCCCAGCATTTT; CDR3: CASSIVHSNQPQHF
V: TRBV10-3; J: TRBJ2-7; size: .; D: TRBD1; DNA: TGTGCCATCAGTGCCTCCGACAGGGGGCGCGAGCAGTACTTC; CDR3: CAISASDRGREQYF
V: TRBV19; J: TRBJ1-2; size: .; D: TRBD1; DNA: TGTGCCAGTAGTGGGGACAGGGCCCATGGCTACACCTTC; CDR3: CASSGDRAHGYTF
V: TRBV18; J: TRBJ2-5; size: .; D: .; DNA: TGTGCCAGCTCATCACTCTACAGGGGTGGAGGGGAGACCCAGTACTTC; CDR3: CASSSLYRGGGETQYF
V: TRBV5-6; J: TRBJ2-7; size: .; D: .; DNA: TGTGCCAGCAGCCTTCTCTCCTCCTACGAGCAGTACTTC; CDR3: CASSLLSSYEQYF